This is a list of T cell receptor beta chains from one sample in a study of T cell repertoires in ileal Crohn's disease. Method: immunoSEQ multiplex PCR; TCRdb's copy keeps in-frame clones and lacks some. The sample yields about 2,000 clones, nearly 90% seen once. Material: ileal tissue. Receptors were obtained from an adult with Crohn's disease. CDR3s include the opening cysteine and the closing phenylalanine or tryptophan. A D gene is named only where the DNA matches it firmly. The size of a clone is reported for some rows only, either as once, few or many, or as a class for expanded clones.

v_call: TRBV7-9; d_call: .; cdr3_length: 17; j_call: TRBJ2-4; clone_size: .; cdr3_aa: CASSLGGARDRGDIQYF; cdr3_nt: TGTGCCAGCAGCTTAGGGGGTGCTAGGGATCGAGGGGACATTCAGTACTTC
v_call: TRBV28; d_call: .; cdr3_length: 10; j_call: TRBJ1-2; clone_size: .; cdr3_aa: CAKGPDGYTF; cdr3_nt: TGTGCCAAAGGGCCGGACGGCTACACCTTC
v_call: TRBV25-1; d_call: .; cdr3_length: 15; j_call: TRBJ1-1; clone_size: .; cdr3_aa: CASSNRWGGRTEAFF; cdr3_nt: TGTGCCAGCAGTAACCGGTGGGGGGGGCGGACTGAAGCTTTCTTT
v_call: TRBV29-1; d_call: .; cdr3_length: 8; j_call: TRBJ1-2; clone_size: .; cdr3_aa: CSVGGYTF; cdr3_nt: TGCAGCGTTGGTGGCTACACCTTC
v_call: TRBV19; d_call: TRBD1; cdr3_length: 14; j_call: TRBJ2-7; clone_size: .; cdr3_aa: CASSPGTGSYEQYF; cdr3_nt: TGTGCCAGTAGTCCTGGGACAGGTTCCTACGAGCAGTACTTC
v_call: TRBV5-1; d_call: .; cdr3_length: 14; j_call: TRBJ2-7; clone_size: .; cdr3_aa: CASSLFSQGYEQYF; cdr3_nt: TGCGCCAGCAGCTTGTTTAGCCAGGGATACGAGCAGTACTTC
v_call: TRBV9; d_call: TRBD1; cdr3_length: 13; j_call: TRBJ2-5; clone_size: .; cdr3_aa: CASSAGGYETQYF; cdr3_nt: TGTGCCAGCAGCGCAGGGGGCTACGAGACCCAGTACTTC
v_call: TRBV30; d_call: .; cdr3_length: 11; j_call: TRBJ1-4; clone_size: .; cdr3_aa: CAWRYNEKLFF; cdr3_nt: TGTGCCTGGAGATATAATGAAAAACTGTTTTTT
v_call: TRBV5-5; d_call: .; cdr3_length: 17; j_call: TRBJ2-3; clone_size: .; cdr3_aa: CASSLLVFRGGTDTQYF; cdr3_nt: TGTGCCAGCAGCTTGCTCGTTTTCAGGGGTGGCACAGATACGCAGTATTTT
v_call: TRBV5-1; d_call: .; cdr3_length: 15; j_call: TRBJ1-2; clone_size: .; cdr3_aa: CASSLEGLGGYGYTF; cdr3_nt: TGCGCCAGCAGCTTGGAAGGTTTGGGGGGCTATGGCTACACCTTC
v_call: TRBV5-1; d_call: TRBD1; cdr3_length: 19; j_call: TRBJ2-2; clone_size: .; cdr3_aa: CASSPGQGAGFGRTGELFF; cdr3_nt: TGCGCCAGCAGCCCTGGACAGGGGGCAGGTTTTGGGCGGACCGGGGAGCTGTTTTTT
v_call: TRBV10-2; d_call: .; cdr3_length: 11; j_call: TRBJ2-1; clone_size: once; cdr3_aa: CASTYYNEQFF; cdr3_nt: TGCGCCAGCACTTATTACAATGAGCAGTTCTTC
v_call: TRBV19; d_call: .; cdr3_length: 16; j_call: TRBJ2-1; clone_size: .; cdr3_aa: CASSMPLPGRYNEQFF; cdr3_nt: TGTGCCAGTAGTATGCCCCTTCCGGGACGGTACAATGAGCAGTTCTTC
v_call: TRBV6-6; d_call: .; cdr3_length: 14; j_call: TRBJ1-5; clone_size: .; cdr3_aa: CASSPAGSREPQHF; cdr3_nt: TGTGCCAGCAGCCCCGCCGGCTCCAGAGAGCCCCAGCATTTT
v_call: TRBV6-4; d_call: TRBD1; cdr3_length: 14; j_call: TRBJ2-2; clone_size: .; cdr3_aa: CASRPGQYTGELFF; cdr3_nt: TGTGCCAGCAGACCGGGACAGTACACCGGGGAGCTGTTTTTT
v_call: TRBV14; d_call: .; cdr3_length: 14; j_call: TRBJ1-4; clone_size: .; cdr3_aa: CASSRTTGMEKLFF; cdr3_nt: TGTGCCAGCAGCCGAACCACAGGGATGGAAAAACTGTTTTTT
v_call: TRBV29-1; d_call: TRBD2; cdr3_length: 19; j_call: TRBJ2-3; clone_size: .; cdr3_aa: CSVLGATGTSGSLTDTQYF; cdr3_nt: TGCAGCGTTTTGGGGGCAACCGGGACTAGCGGGAGTTTGACAGATACGCAGTATTTT
v_call: TRBV13; d_call: TRBD1; cdr3_length: 18; j_call: TRBJ2-7; clone_size: .; cdr3_aa: CASSLFGTGGARTYEQYF; cdr3_nt: TGTGCCAGCAGCTTATTCGGGACAGGGGGCGCGAGAACCTACGAGCAGTACTTC
v_call: TRBV19; d_call: .; cdr3_length: 16; j_call: TRBJ1-6; clone_size: .; cdr3_aa: CASSLGSGGHNSPLHF; cdr3_nt: TGTGCCAGTAGTCTGGGCTCCGGGGGCCATAATTCACCCCTCCACTTT
v_call: TRBV29-1; d_call: .; cdr3_length: 15; j_call: TRBJ2-3; clone_size: .; cdr3_aa: CSVELTGRTTDTQYF; cdr3_nt: TGCAGCGTTGAATTGACAGGCCGTACCACAGATACGCAGTATTTT
v_call: TRBV18; d_call: .; cdr3_length: 16; j_call: TRBJ2-1; clone_size: .; cdr3_aa: CASSPTAGTLVNEQFF; cdr3_nt: TGTGCCAGCTCACCCACGGCCGGGACTTTGGTAAATGAGCAGTTCTTC
v_call: TRBV14; d_call: TRBD1; cdr3_length: 17; j_call: TRBJ2-2; clone_size: .; cdr3_aa: CASSQDRWDRAAGELFF; cdr3_nt: TGTGCCAGCAGCCAAGATCGATGGGACAGGGCCGCCGGGGAGCTGTTTTTT
v_call: TRBV10-3; d_call: TRBD1; cdr3_length: 16; j_call: TRBJ1-2; clone_size: once; cdr3_aa: CAITNYRDRALYGYTF; cdr3_nt: TGTGCCATCACTAACTATCGGGACAGGGCTCTATATGGCTACACCTTC